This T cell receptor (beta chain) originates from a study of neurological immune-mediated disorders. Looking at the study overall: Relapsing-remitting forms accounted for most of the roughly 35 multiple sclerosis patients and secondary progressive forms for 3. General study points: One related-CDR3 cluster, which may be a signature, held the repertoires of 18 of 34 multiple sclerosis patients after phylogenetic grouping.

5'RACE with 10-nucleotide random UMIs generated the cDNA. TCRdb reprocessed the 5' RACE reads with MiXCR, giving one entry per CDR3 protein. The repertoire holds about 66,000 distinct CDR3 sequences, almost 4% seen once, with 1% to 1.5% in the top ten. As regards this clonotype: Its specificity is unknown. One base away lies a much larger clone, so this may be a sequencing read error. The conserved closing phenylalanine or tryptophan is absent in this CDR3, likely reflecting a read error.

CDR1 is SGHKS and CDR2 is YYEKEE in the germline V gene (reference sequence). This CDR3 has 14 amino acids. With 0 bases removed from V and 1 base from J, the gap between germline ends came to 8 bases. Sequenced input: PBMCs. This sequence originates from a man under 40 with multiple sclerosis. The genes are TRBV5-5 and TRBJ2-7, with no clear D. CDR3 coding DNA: TGTGCCAGCAGCTTGGTGTGGGGTTCCTACGAGCAGTACATC. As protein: CASSLVWGSYEQYI.